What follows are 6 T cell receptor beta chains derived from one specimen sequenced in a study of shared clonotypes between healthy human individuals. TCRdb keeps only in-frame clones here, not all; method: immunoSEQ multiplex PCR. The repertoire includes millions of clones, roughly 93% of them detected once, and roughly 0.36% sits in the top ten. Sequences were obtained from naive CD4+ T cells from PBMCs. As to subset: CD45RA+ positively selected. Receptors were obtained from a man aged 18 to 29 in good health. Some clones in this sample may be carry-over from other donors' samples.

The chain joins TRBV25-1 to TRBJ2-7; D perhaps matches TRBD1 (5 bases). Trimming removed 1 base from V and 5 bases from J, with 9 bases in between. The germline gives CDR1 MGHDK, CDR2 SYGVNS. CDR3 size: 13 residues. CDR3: CASSEFSGNEQYF. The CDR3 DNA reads TGTGCCAGCAGTGAATTCTCAGGGAACGAGCAGTACTTC.

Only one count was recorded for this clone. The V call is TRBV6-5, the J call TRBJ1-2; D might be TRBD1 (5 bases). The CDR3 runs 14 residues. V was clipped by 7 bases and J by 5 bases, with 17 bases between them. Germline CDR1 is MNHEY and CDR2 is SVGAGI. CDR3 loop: CASIQTDGGYGYTF. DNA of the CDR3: TGTGCCAGCATCCAAACCGACGGGGGATATGGCTACACCTTC.

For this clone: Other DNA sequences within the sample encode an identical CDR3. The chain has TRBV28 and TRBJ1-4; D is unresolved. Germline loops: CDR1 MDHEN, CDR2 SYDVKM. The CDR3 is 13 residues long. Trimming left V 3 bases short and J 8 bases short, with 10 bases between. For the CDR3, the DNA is TGTGCCAGCAGTTTCGGTTTACGGGAAAAACTGTTTTTT. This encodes CASSFGLREKLFF.

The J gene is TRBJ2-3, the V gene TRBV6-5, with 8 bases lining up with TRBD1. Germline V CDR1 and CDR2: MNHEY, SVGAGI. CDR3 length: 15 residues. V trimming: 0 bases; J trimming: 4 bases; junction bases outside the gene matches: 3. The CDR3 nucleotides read TGTGCCAGCAGTTACTCACGACAGGGGCCAGATACGCAGTATTTT. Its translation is CASSYSRQGPDTQYF.

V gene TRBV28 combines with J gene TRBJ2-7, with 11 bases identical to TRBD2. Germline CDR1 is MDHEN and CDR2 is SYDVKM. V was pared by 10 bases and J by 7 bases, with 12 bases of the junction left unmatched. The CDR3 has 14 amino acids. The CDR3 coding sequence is TGTGCCACCACCGTACTAGCGGGAGTGCAGGAGCAGTACTTC. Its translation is CATTVLAGVQEQYF. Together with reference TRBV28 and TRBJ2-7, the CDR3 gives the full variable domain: DVKVTQSSRYLVKRTGEKVFLECVQDMDHENMFWYRQDPGLGLRLIYFSYDVKMKEKGDIPEGYSVSREKKERFSLILESASTNQTSMYLCATTVLAGVQEQYFGPGTRLTVT.

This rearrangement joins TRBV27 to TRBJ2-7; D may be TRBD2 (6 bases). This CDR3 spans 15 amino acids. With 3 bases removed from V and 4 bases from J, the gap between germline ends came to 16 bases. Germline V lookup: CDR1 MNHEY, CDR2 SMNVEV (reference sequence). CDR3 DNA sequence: TGTGCCAGCAGTTTGGACGGGAGACCCTTTTACGAGCAGTACTTC. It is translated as CASSLDGRPFYEQYF.